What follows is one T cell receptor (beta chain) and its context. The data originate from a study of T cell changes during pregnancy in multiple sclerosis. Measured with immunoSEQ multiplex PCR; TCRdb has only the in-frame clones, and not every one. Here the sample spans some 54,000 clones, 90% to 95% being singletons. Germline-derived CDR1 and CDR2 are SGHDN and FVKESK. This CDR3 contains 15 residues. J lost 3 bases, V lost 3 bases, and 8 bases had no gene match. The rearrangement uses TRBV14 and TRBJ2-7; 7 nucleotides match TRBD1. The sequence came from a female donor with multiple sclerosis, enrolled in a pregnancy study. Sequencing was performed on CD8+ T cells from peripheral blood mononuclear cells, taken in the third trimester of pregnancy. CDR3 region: CASSHIRDRHYEQYF. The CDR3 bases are TGTGCCAGCAGCCACATCCGGGACAGACACTACGAGCAGTACTTC.